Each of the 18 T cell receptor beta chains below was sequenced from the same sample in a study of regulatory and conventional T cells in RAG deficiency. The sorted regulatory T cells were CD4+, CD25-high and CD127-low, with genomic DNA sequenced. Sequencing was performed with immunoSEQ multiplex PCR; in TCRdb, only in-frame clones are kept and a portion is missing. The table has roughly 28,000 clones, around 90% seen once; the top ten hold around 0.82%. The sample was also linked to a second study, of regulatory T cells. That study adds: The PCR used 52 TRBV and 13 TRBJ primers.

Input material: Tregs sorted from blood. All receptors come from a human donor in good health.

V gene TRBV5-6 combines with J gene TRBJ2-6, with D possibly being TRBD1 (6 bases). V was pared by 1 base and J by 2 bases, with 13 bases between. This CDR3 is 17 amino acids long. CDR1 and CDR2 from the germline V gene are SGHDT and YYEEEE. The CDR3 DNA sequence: TGTGCCAGCAGCTTGACCCCTGGGGGCGCTGGGGCCAACGTCCTGACTTTC. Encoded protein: CASSLTPGGAGANVLTF.

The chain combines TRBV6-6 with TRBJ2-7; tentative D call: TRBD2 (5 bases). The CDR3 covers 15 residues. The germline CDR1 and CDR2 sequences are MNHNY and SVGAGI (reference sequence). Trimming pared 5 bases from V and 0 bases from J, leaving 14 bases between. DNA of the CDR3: TGTGCCAGCAGTCCTGCCCGGGATAACTCCTACGAGCAGTACTTC. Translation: CASSPARDNSYEQYF.

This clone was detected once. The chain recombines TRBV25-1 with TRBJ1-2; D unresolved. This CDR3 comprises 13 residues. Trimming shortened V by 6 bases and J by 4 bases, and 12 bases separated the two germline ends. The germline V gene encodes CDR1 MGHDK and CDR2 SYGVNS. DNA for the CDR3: TGTGCCAGCAGCGAAGGGTCTACCTATGGCTACACCTTC. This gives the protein CASSEGSTYGYTF.

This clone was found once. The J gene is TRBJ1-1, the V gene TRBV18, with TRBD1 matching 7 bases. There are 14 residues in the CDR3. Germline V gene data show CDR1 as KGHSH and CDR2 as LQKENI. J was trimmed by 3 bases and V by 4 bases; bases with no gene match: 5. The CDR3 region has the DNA TGTGCCAGCTCACGCCTAACAGGGGACACTGAAGCTTTCTTT. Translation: CASSRLTGDTEAFF.

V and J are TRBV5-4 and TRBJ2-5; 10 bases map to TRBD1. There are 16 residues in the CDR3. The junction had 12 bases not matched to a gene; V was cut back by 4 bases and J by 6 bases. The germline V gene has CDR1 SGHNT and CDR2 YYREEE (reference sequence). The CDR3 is CASSTTGTGASKTQYF. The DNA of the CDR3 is TGTGCCAGCAGCACCACCGGGACAGGGGCGTCGAAGACCCAGTACTTC.

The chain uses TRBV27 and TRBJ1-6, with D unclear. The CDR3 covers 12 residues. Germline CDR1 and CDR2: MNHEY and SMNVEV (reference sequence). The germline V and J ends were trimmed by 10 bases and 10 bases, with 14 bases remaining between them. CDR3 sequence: CATRGRNSPLHF. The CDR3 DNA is TGTGCCACCCGTGGTAGAAACTCACCCCTCCACTTT.

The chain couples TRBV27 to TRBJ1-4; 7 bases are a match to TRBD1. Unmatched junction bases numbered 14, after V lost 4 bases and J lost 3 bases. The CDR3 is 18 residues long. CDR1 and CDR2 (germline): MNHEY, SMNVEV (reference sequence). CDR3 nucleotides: TGTGCCAGCAGTTCCGGGTGGGGGAGGGGGCACGCTAATGAAAAACTGTTTTTT. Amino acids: CASSSGWGRGHANEKLFF.

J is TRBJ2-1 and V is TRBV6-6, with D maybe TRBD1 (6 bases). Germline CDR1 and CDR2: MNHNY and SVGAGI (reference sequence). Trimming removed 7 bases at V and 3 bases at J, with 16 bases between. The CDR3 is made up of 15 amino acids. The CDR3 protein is CASTIQGPYYNEQFF. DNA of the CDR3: TGTGCCAGCACCATACAGGGCCCGTACTACAATGAGCAGTTCTTC.

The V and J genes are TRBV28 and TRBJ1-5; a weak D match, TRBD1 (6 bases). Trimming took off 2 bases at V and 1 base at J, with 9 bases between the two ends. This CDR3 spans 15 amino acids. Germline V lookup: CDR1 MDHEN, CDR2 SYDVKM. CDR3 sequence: CASSLTGYSNQPQHF. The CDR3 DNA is TGTGCCAGCAGTTTAACAGGGTACAGCAATCAGCCCCAGCATTTT. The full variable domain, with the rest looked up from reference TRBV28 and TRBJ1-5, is DVKVTQSSRYLVKRTGEKVFLECVQDMDHENMFWYRQDPGLGLRLIYFSYDVKMKEKGDIPEGYSVSREKKERFSLILESASTNQTSMYLCASSLTGYSNQPQHFGDGTRLSIL.

CDR3 sequence (DNA): TGTGCCAGCAGCCAAGCCCTACTAGCGGGGGCGCACAATGAGCAGTTCTTC. As protein: CASSQALLAGAHNEQFF. V and J are TRBV4-2 and TRBJ2-1; 11 bases agree with TRBD2. There are 17 residues in the CDR3. Trimming at V came to 1 base and at J to 5 bases, leaving 7 bases not matched to a gene. The germline CDR1 and CDR2 sequences are LGHNA and YNFKEQ.

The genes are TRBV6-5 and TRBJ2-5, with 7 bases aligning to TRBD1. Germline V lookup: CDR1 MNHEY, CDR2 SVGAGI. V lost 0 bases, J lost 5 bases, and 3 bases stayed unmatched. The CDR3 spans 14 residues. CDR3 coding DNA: TGTGCCAGCAGTTACTCTTTCAGGGGGGAGACCCAGTACTTC. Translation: CASSYSFRGETQYF.

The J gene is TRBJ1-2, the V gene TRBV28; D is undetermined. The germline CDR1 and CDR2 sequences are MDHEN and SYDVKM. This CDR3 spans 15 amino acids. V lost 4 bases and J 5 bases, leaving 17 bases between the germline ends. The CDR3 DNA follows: TGTGCCAGCAGTTCCTACCGGGGAGGGTTGTATGGCTACACCTTC. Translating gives CASSSYRGGLYGYTF.

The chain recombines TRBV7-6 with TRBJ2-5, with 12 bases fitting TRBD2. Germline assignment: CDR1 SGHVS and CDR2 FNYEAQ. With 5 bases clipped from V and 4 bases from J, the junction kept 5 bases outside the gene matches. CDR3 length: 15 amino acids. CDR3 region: CASSLLAGGRETQYF. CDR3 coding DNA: TGTGCCAGCAGCCTACTAGCGGGGGGAAGAGAGACCCAGTACTTC.

CDR3 in DNA: TGTGCCAGCAGCTTATTATCTAGCAATCAGCCCCAGCATTTT. It encodes CASSLLSSNQPQHF. The rearrangement links TRBV7-2 to TRBJ1-5, with D unclear. Trimming removed 2 bases from V and 0 bases from J, with 5 bases in between. Germline CDR1 reads SGHTA; CDR2 reads FQGNSA. This CDR3 contains 14 residues.

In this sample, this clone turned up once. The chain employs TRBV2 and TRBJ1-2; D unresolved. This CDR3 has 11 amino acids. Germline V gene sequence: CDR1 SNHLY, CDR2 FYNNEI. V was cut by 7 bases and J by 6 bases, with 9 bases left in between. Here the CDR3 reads CASIRVHGYTF. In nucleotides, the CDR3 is TGTGCCAGCATAAGGGTTCATGGCTACACCTTC.

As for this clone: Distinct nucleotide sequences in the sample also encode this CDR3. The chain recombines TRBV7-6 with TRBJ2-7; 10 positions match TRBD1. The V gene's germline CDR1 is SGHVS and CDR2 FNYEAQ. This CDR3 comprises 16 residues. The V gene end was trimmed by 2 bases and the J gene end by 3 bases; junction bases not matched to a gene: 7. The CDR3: CASSLTGTGAFYEQYF. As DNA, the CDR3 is TGTGCCAGCAGCTTAACGGGGACAGGGGCATTCTACGAGCAGTACTTC.

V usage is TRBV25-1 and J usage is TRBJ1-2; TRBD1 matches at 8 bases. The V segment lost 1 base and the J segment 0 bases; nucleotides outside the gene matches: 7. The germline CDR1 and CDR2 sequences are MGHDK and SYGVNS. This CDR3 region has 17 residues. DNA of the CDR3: TGTGCCAGCAGTGAATTGGGGACAGGTCCAGCTAACTATGGCTACACCTTC. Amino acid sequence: CASSELGTGPANYGYTF.

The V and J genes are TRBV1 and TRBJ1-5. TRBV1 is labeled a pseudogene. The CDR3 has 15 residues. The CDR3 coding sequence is TGCACCAGCAGCCAAGATGGGCCCACGGGGCAGCCCCAGCATTTT. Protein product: CTSSQDGPTGQPQHF.